The 21 T cell receptor beta chains listed next were all sequenced from one sample in a study of T-cell reconstitution after alpha-beta-depleted transplantation in children. Library preparation (for TCRbeta) was performed with unique molecular identifiers. TCRdb ran MiXCR on the PCR reads and lists one entry per CDR3 protein. The table has hundreds of thousands of distinct CDR3 sequences, 13% seen once; the top ten hold 0.79%. Sequenced here: PBMCs, sampled before TCRalphabeta/CD19-depleted stem cell transplant. The receptors were sampled from a girl aged 2-15 years with congenital amegakaryocytic thrombocytopenia, due to receive a stem cell transplant.

This clonotype was observed a few times. The gene calls are TRBV12-3 or TRBV12-4 and TRBJ2-7, with 11 bases matching TRBD1. With 7 bases clipped from V and 3 bases from J, the junction kept 8 bases outside the gene matches. CDR3 length equals 15 residues. The CDR3 sequence: CASTGGDRGFYEQYF. In DNA form, the CDR3 reads TGTGCCAGCACCGGCGGGGACAGGGGGTTCTACGAGCAGTACTTC.

The gene calls are TRBV20-1 and TRBJ2-1; 7 bases map to TRBD1. The junction had 5 bases not matched to a gene; V was cut back by 0 bases and J by 0 bases. The length of the CDR3 is 16 residues. CDR1 DFQATT and CDR2 SNEGSKA come from the germline V gene (reference sequence). The CDR3 nucleotides are TGCAGTGCTAGAGATCCGAGGGACAGCTCCTACAATGAGCAGTTCTTC. This codes for CSARDPRDSSYNEQFF.

This clonotype has a handful of counts. The V and J genes are TRBV5-1 and TRBJ1-5; D is ambiguous. CDR1 is SGHRS, CDR2 YFSETQ, per germline. This CDR3 is built from 16 residues. Trimming removed 4 bases at V and 4 bases at J, with 18 bases between. CDR3: CASSEGGMTGNQPQHF. In DNA, the CDR3 is TGCGCCAGCAGCGAAGGAGGGATGACTGGAAATCAGCCCCAGCATTTT.

This clonotype was seen ten or more times. The gene calls are TRBV29-1 and TRBJ2-7; D not resolved. Germline V gene lookup returns CDR1 SQVTM and CDR2 ANQGSEA. The CDR3 length is 10 residues. Trimming took off 6 bases at V and 5 bases at J, with 8 bases between the two ends. This chain's CDR3 is CSVVGNEQYF. Here the CDR3 DNA reads TGCAGCGTCGTAGGGAACGAGCAGTACTTC.

The sample holds many counts of this clonotype. The chain links TRBV7-8 to TRBJ2-1, with 8 bases fitting TRBD2. After removal of 1 base from V and 9 bases from J, the junction contained 5 bases not matched to a gene. The V gene's germline CDR1 is SGHVS and CDR2 FQNEAQ. The CDR3 consists of 14 residues. The CDR3 DNA reads as TGTGCCAGCAGCTTAGTACGGCTAGCGGGTGAGCAGTTCTTC. Translation: CASSLVRLAGEQFF.

There are many counts of this clonotype. The gene calls are TRBV5-1 and TRBJ1-4; 7 bases are a match to TRBD1. The junction had 9 bases not matched to a gene; V was cut back by 4 bases and J by 9 bases. The CDR3 spans 14 residues. Germline CDR1 and CDR2: SGHRS and YFSETQ. The CDR3 loop is CASSVTGLVKKLFF. As DNA, the CDR3 is TGCGCCAGCAGCGTGACAGGGTTGGTTAAAAAACTGTTTTTT.

At least ten counts were recorded for this clonotype. This chain connects TRBV5-1 to TRBJ1-1; maybe TRBD1 (5 bases). In germline, CDR1 is SGHRS, CDR2 YFSETQ. Trimming shortened V by 4 bases and J by 3 bases, and 22 bases separated the two germline ends. This CDR3 is built from 17 residues. CDR3 in DNA: TGCGCCAGCAGCACAACACGAGCCCGGGGGAGGGACACTGAAGCTTTCTTT. This translates into CASSTTRARGRDTEAFF.

Ten or more counts support this clonotype. The chain links TRBV12-3 or TRBV12-4 to TRBJ2-1; no clear D. V lost 1 base to trimming and J lost 3 bases, with 13 bases between them. This CDR3 is 16 amino acids long. CDR3 nucleotides: TGTGCCAGCAGTTTAGAGCCGTGGGAAAACTACAATGAGCAGTTCTTC. Its translation: CASSLEPWENYNEQFF.

This clonotype was recorded at least ten times. This rearrangement joins TRBV5-1 to TRBJ2-1; D is uncertain. V lost 2 bases, J lost 6 bases, and 9 bases lay in between. CDR1 SGHRS and CDR2 YFSETQ come from the germline V gene. The CDR3 has 13 residues. The DNA of the CDR3 is TGCGCCAGCAGCTTAACAGACTCCAATGAGCAGTTCTTC. It codes for CASSLTDSNEQFF.

This clonotype appeared many times. V is TRBV12-3 or TRBV12-4 and J is TRBJ2-1; D possibly corresponds to TRBD2 (6 bases). This CDR3 comprises 12 residues. V shed 8 bases and J shed 8 bases, with 13 bases lying between them. The CDR3 DNA reads as TGTGCCAGCCAATCGGAGGGGCATGAGCAGTTCTTC. Translated, it gives CASQSEGHEQFF.

Many counts were recorded for this clonotype. This sequence joins TRBV20-1 and TRBJ2-1; a weak D match, TRBD2 (6 bases). CDR1 and CDR2 from the germline V gene are DFQATT and SNEGSKA (reference sequence). The CDR3 is 15 amino acids. V lost 6 bases to trimming and J lost 2 bases, with 17 bases between them. CDR3 residues: CSAIARGYTYNEQFF. Here the CDR3 DNA reads TGCAGTGCCATAGCACGGGGGTACACCTACAATGAGCAGTTCTTC.

This clonotype was seen repeatedly, ten times or more. The CDR3 protein is CASSLVLNEQFF. CDR3 sequence (DNA): TGTGCCAGCAGCTTAGTTCTGAATGAGCAGTTCTTC. The rearrangement uses TRBV7-9 and TRBJ2-1; D is ambiguous. Germline assignment: CDR1 SEHNR and CDR2 FQNEAQ (reference sequence). Trimming removed 1 base from V and 7 bases from J, with 5 bases in between. The CDR3 length is 12 residues.

This clonotype was observed a handful of times. The chain employs TRBV14 and TRBJ2-1; perhaps TRBD1 as D (5 bases). There are 14 residues in the CDR3. The germline V and J ends were trimmed by 0 bases and 8 bases, with 11 bases remaining between them. Per the germline V gene, CDR1 is SGHDN and CDR2 is FVKESK. This chain's CDR3 is CASSQEAGSYEQFF. The CDR3, as DNA: TGTGCCAGCAGCCAAGAGGCAGGGTCCTATGAGCAGTTCTTC. Full variable domain (rest looked up from reference TRBV14 and TRBJ2-1): EAGVTQFPSHSVIEKGQTVTLRCDPISGHDNLYWYRRVMGKEIKFLLHFVKESKQDESGMPNNRFLAERTGGTYSTLKVQPAELEDSGVYFCASSQEAGSYEQFFGPGTRLTVL.

The sample holds many counts of this clonotype. This sequence joins TRBV20-1 and TRBJ2-7; no firm D call. The V end was cut by 5 bases, the J end by 3 bases, with 17 bases between. The germline gives CDR1 DFQATT, CDR2 SNEGSKA (reference sequence). This CDR3 is 14 amino acids long. The CDR3 nucleotides are TGCAGTGCTCTAATATGGCGACACCACTACGAGCAGTACTTC. Translated, it gives CSALIWRHHYEQYF.

This clonotype has only a few counts. The chain recombines TRBV18 with TRBJ2-5, with 9 bases lining up with TRBD1. Germline-derived CDR1 and CDR2 are KGHSH and LQKENI. This CDR3 has 14 amino acids. The trim removed 6 bases at V and 5 bases at J, leaving 7 bases unmatched. CDR3 coding DNA: TGTGCCAGCTCTCCGGGACAGGGCCATGAGACCCAGTACTTC. This gives the protein CASSPGQGHETQYF.

This clonotype appeared many times. The V call is TRBV20-1, the J call TRBJ1-1; D is undetermined. The germline V and J ends were trimmed by 7 bases and 4 bases, with 16 bases remaining between them. Germline CDR1 DFQATT, CDR2 SNEGSKA (reference sequence). The CDR3 totals 13 residues. The CDR3: CSVTPKVVTEAFF. The CDR3 bases are TGCAGTGTCACCCCCAAGGTGGTCACTGAAGCTTTCTTT.

This clonotype was recorded at least ten times. V usage is TRBV5-1 and J usage is TRBJ2-7; no reliable D call. Trimming removed 0 bases from V and 2 bases from J, with 12 bases in between. CDR1 and CDR2 from the germline V gene are SGHRS and YFSETQ. CDR3 length: 15 residues. CDR3 DNA: TGCGCCAGCAGCTTGGACTATCTTGGCCCCTACGAGCAGTACTTC. Its translation is CASSLDYLGPYEQYF.

The rearrangement joins TRBV6-1 to TRBJ1-2; D not certain. The CDR3 spans 14 residues. Germline V gene lookup returns CDR1 MNHNS and CDR2 SASEGT. With 11 bases removed from V and 3 bases from J, the gap between germline ends came to 19 bases. The CDR3 sequence is CAALPSWGDYGYTF. The DNA for the CDR3 is TGTGCCGCCCTGCCGTCTTGGGGTGACTATGGCTACACCTTC.

The V and J genes are TRBV5-1 and TRBJ2-1, with 8 nucleotides matching TRBD1. With 0 bases clipped from V and 15 bases from J, the junction kept 5 bases outside the gene matches. Germline V gene data show CDR1 as SGHRS and CDR2 as YFSETQ. The CDR3 length is 12 residues. This chain's CDR3 is CASSLAGQEGFF. The CDR3 DNA is TGCGCCAGCAGCTTGGCGGGACAGGAGGGGTTCTTC.

About this clonotype itself: This may be a read error: a much more frequent sequence differs by one nucleotide. V gene TRBV6-1 combines with J gene TRBJ1-2, with TRBD1 matching over 7 bases. The CDR3 has 15 residues. Looked up from germline, CDR1 is MNHNS and CDR2 is SASEGT. The CDR3 region has the DNA TGTGCCAGCAGTGAAGTCTGGACAGGCAACTATGGCGACACCTTC. This translates into CASSEVWTGNYGDTF.

This clonotype was counted at least ten times. One junction end disagrees with the germline gene, perhaps due to a read error. Here the CDR3 reads CASNLGTPTYSYEQYF. The CDR3 region has the DNA TGTGCCAGCAACTTAGGGACCCCTACTTACTCCTACGAGCAGTACTTC. The V and J genes are TRBV7-9 and TRBJ2-7; D could derive from TRBD1 or TRBD2 (5 bases each). Germline CDR1 SEHNR, CDR2 FQNEAQ (reference sequence). The CDR3 length is 16 residues.